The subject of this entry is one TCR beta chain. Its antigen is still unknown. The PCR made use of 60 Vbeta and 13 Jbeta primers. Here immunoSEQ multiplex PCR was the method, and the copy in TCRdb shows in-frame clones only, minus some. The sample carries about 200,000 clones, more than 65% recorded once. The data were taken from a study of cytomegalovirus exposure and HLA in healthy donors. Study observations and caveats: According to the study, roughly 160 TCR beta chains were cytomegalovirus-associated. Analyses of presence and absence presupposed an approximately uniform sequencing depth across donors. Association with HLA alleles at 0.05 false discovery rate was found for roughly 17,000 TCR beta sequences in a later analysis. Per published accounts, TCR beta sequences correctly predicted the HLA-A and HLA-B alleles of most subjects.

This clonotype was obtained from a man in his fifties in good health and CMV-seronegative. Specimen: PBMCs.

As DNA, the CDR3 is TGTGCCAGCAGCTTAGTACTCTACGAGCAGTACTTC. Translation: CASSLVLYEQYF. The chain joins TRBV11-2 to TRBJ2-7; D not resolved. This CDR3 is 12 amino acids long. CDR1 is SGHAT, CDR2 FQNNGV, per germline. V gave up 1 base and J gave up 3 bases, with 4 bases separating them.